This TCR beta chain was documented in a study of cytomegalovirus exposure and HLA in healthy donors. Whole-study findings and limits: Analysis was performed later, and it showed HLA-associated TCR beta chains to be more clonally expanded than equally common others. Across donors, presence/absence analyses took sequencing depth to be roughly uniform. V- and J-gene trimming in TCR beta was tied to a missense DCLRE1C variant by an analysis performed later.

CDR1 and CDR2 (germline): MDHEN, SYDVKM. With 4 bases removed from V and 4 bases from J, the gap between germline ends came to 10 bases. The CDR3 consists of 14 residues. This clone has just a few counts. Its antigen is currently unknown. Both 60 Vbeta primers and 13 Jbeta primers went into the PCR. This table comes from immunoSEQ multiplex PCR, and its TCRdb copy is limited to in-frame clones, with some not included. This sample yields around 160,000 clones, of which 68% are seen a single time; 2.8% belongs to the top ten. This rearrangement joins TRBV28 to TRBJ1-4; weak D call: TRBD1 (5 bases). This clonotype was obtained from a woman between 40 and 50 years old in good health and CMV-seropositive. The source material was PBMCs. The CDR3: CASSSGGDNEKLFF. CDR3 sequence (DNA): TGTGCCAGCAGTTCCGGGGGAGATAATGAAAAACTGTTTTTT.